These 22 T cell receptor beta chains were sequenced from one sample in a study of spatial heterogeneity in lung cancer (dated by TCRdb to about 2019). This specimen's time point label, per the study, means: sample taken at primary tumor resection. TCR sequencing used whole RNA extracted from tumor and nontumor lung tissue, or from cryopreserved PBMC samples, without cell sorting. Receptors were amplified or captured by 5' RACE. The sample was run on a NextSeq 500. TCRdb reprocessing: public reads trimmed at Q25 with fastp, clones called with MiXCR, in-frame beta chains kept. A single entry per CDR3 protein holds the most common genes and DNA from its merged rows. In all, the sample holds more than 20,000 distinct CDR3 sequences, and about 4.6% of those were seen once. 6.5% to 9% of the sample is taken by the ten largest. Material: PBMCs, obtained at surgery. The receptors were gathered from a male donor with early-stage non-small cell lung cancer.

The chain has TRBV6-5 and TRBJ1-1, with D possibly TRBD1 on 6 matching bases. The germline V gene encodes CDR1 MNHEY and CDR2 SVGAGI. V was trimmed by 6 bases and J by 0 bases, leaving 14 bases between them. The CDR3 contains 15 residues. The chain's CDR3 is CASSLEGGMNTEAFF. In DNA form, the CDR3 reads TGTGCCAGCAGCCTCGAGGGGGGAATGAACACTGAAGCTTTCTTT.

There are many counts of this clonotype. The chain recombines TRBV20-1 with TRBJ2-7; no firm D call. Trimming stripped 2 bases from V and 0 bases from J, with 8 bases between. Germline V CDR1 and CDR2: DFQATT, SNEGSKA (reference sequence). This CDR3 contains 13 residues. The CDR3, as DNA: TGCAGTGCTAGAAGCAGGAACTCCTACGAGCAGTACTTC. Residues: CSARSRNSYEQYF.

This clonotype has ten or more counts. The chain uses TRBV11-3 and TRBJ1-1; 7 nucleotides align to TRBD1. The CDR3 is 15 residues long. The germline gives CDR1 SGHNT, CDR2 YENEEA. Trimming took 6 bases from V and 0 from J; bases not matched to a gene: 7. The CDR3 region is CASSRTGTVNTEAFF. The DNA for the CDR3 is TGTGCCAGCAGTAGAACCGGGACAGTGAACACTGAAGCTTTCTTT.

In this sample, this clonotype turned up many times. This rearrangement joins TRBV7-2 to TRBJ2-6, with D hard to call. The CDR3 extends over 17 amino acids. With 0 bases removed from V and 1 base from J, the gap between germline ends came to 10 bases. In germline, CDR1 is SGHTA, CDR2 FQGNSA. The CDR3 DNA follows: TGTGCCAGCAGCTTAGCTTCGTTCCCTTCTGGGGCCAACGTCCTGACTTTC. Amino acid sequence: CASSLASFPSGANVLTF. Together with reference TRBV7-2 and TRBJ2-6, the CDR3 gives the full variable domain: GAGVSQSPSNKVTEKGKDVELRCDPISGHTALYWYRQSLGQGLEFLIYFQGNSAPDKSGLPSDRFSAERTGGSVSTLTIQRTQQEDSAVYLCASSLASFPSGANVLTFGAGSRLTVL.

This clonotype was seen ten or more times. The chain uses TRBV5-4 and TRBJ2-1; the match to TRBD2 covers 16 bases. The CDR3 has 15 residues. Unmatched junction bases numbered 2, after V lost 3 bases and J lost 8 bases. CDR1 and CDR2 from the germline V gene are SGHNT and YYREEE (reference sequence). CDR3 sequence reads: CASSSGLAGGHEQFF. CDR3 nucleotides: TGTGCCAGCAGCTCGGGACTAGCGGGAGGGCATGAGCAGTTCTTC.

This clonotype appeared many times. J is TRBJ2-7 and V is TRBV18, with D unresolved. CDR3 length equals 15 residues. The ends were cut back, 6 bases at V and 3 bases at J, with 18 bases in the middle. Per germline, CDR1 KGHSH and CDR2 LQKENI. The CDR3 loop is CASSILLGESYEQYF. For the CDR3, the DNA is TGTGCCAGCTCCATACTACTCGGTGAGAGCTACGAGCAGTACTTC.

The table lists this clonotype with many counts. The J gene is TRBJ1-1, the V gene TRBV12-3 or TRBV12-4; weak D call: TRBD1 (5 bases). The CDR3 sequence is 13 residues long. V was cut by 3 bases and J by 7 bases, with 12 bases left in between. CDR3 nucleotide sequence: TGTGCCAGCAGTTTCACCCGGGACGGTGAAGCTTTCTTT. Amino acids: CASSFTRDGEAFF.

This clonotype was counted ten times or more. V usage is TRBV20-1 and J usage is TRBJ1-4; D gene unclear. Germline values: CDR1 DFQATT, CDR2 SNEGSKA (reference sequence). The CDR3 length is 13 residues. The V and J ends lost 5 bases and 8 bases respectively, with 15 bases between them. Written as DNA, the CDR3 is TGCAGTGCTTGGAGGCCCCTGGACGAAAAACTGTTTTTT. Amino acids: CSAWRPLDEKLFF.

This clonotype was seen repeatedly, ten times or more. The chain uses TRBV10-3 and TRBJ1-1; D remains ambiguous. This CDR3 spans 13 amino acids. V shed 6 bases and J shed 2 bases, with 10 bases lying between them. The germline CDR1 and CDR2 sequences are ENHRY and SYGVKD. The CDR3 coding sequence is TGTGCCATCAGGGAGAGCCCCAACACTGAAGCTTTCTTT. Its translation is CAIRESPNTEAFF.

The sample holds many counts of this clonotype. The chain recombines TRBV4-3 with TRBJ2-1, with TRBD1 identical over 10 bases. V was clipped by 0 bases and J by 4 bases; unmatched bases: 3. The CDR3 loop spans 16 amino acids. Germline V gives CDR1 LGHNA, CDR2 YSLEER. The DNA of the CDR3 is TGCGCCAGCAGCCAAGAGAGGACAGGGGGATACAATGAGCAGTTCTTC. Residues: CASSQERTGGYNEQFF.

This clonotype appeared a few times. The chain couples TRBV20-1 to TRBJ2-1; 10 bases align to TRBD2. J was trimmed by 6 bases and V by 5 bases; bases with no gene match: 7. CDR3 size: 14 residues. Germline loops: CDR1 DFQATT, CDR2 SNEGSKA (reference sequence). The CDR3 spells CSADPLAGGNEQFF. Written as DNA, the CDR3 is TGCAGTGCTGACCCCTTAGCGGGAGGCAATGAGCAGTTCTTC.

This clonotype was counted many times. The V and J genes are TRBV5-6 and TRBJ2-1, with a weak D call TRBD2 (5 bases). Per the germline V gene, CDR1 is SGHDT and CDR2 is YYEEEE. V lost 7 bases and J 8 bases, leaving 13 bases between the germline ends. The CDR3 consists of 12 residues. The CDR3 loop is CASRVLRDEQFF. The CDR3 region has the DNA TGTGCCAGCCGGGTTTTGAGGGATGAGCAGTTCTTC. The full variable domain, completed using reference TRBV5-6 and TRBJ2-1, is DAGVTQSPTHLIKTRGQQVTLRCSPKSGHDTVSWYQQALGQGPQFIFQYYEEEERQRGNFPDRFSGHQFPNYSSELNVNALLLGDSALYLCASRVLRDEQFFGPGTRLTVL.

A remark on this clonotype: One end of the junction varies from germline; a read error may be responsible. The genes are TRBV24-1 and TRBJ2-3, with 8 bases fitting TRBD2. Germline assignment: CDR1 KGHDR and CDR2 SFDVKD. The CDR3 extends over 17 amino acids. The CDR3 is CATGDSTGGPTVDTQYF. DNA for the CDR3: TGTGCCACCGGTGATTCTACGGGAGGGCCCACTGTAGATACGCAGTATTTT.

This clonotype was counted only a few times. This chain connects TRBV6-5 to TRBJ1-5; 8 nucleotides line up with TRBD1. The J segment lost 4 bases and the V segment lost 4 bases, leaving 12 bases of the junction unmatched. The length of the CDR3 is 17 residues. Germline V gives CDR1 MNHEY, CDR2 SVGAGI. The CDR3 reads CASSSHGQGSGNQPQHF. The DNA for the CDR3 is TGTGCCAGCAGTTCCCACGGACAGGGATCTGGTAATCAGCCCCAGCATTTT.

This clonotype was recorded at least ten times. The junction differs from germline at one of its ends, possibly a read error. The V and J genes are TRBV12-3 or TRBV12-4 and TRBJ1-1; D is possibly TRBD1 (5 bases). The length of the CDR3 is 14 residues. This CDR3 is CASRLDSKNTEAFF. The CDR3 coding sequence is TGTGCCAGCAGGTTAGACAGCAAGAACACTGAAGCTTTCTTT.

Note on this clonotype: A much larger clone lies a single base off, so this may be a read error. This sequence joins TRBV2 and TRBJ2-5; 7 positions match TRBD2. Looked up from germline, CDR1 is SNHLY and CDR2 is FYNNEI. The CDR3 runs 13 residues. Trimming removed 7 bases from V and 4 bases from J; junction bases left unmatched: 6. The CDR3: CASNAGVLETQYF. CDR3 nucleotides: TGTGCCAGCAACGCGGGGGTACTAGAGACCCAGTACTTC.

This clonotype appeared many times. V and J are TRBV9 and TRBJ2-1; perhaps TRBD2 as D (5 bases). Trimming stripped 1 base from V and 0 bases from J, with 8 bases between. The length of the CDR3 is 15 residues. Germline CDR1 reads SGDLS; CDR2 reads YYNGEE. The CDR3, as DNA: TGTGCCAGCAGCGTACTCGGGATCTCCTACAATGAGCAGTTCTTC. It translates to CASSVLGISYNEQFF.

This clonotype was counted only a few times. V and J are TRBV18 and TRBJ1-1, with TRBD1 matching over 7 bases. V shed 6 bases, J shed 0 bases, and the junction held 7 bases outside the gene matches. Germline CDR1 KGHSH, CDR2 LQKENI. The CDR3 is 15 amino acids. The CDR3 coding sequence is TGTGCCAGCTCCGGGGACAGAACCCTGAACACTGAAGCTTTCTTT. Amino acids: CASSGDRTLNTEAFF.

This clonotype was observed at least ten times. CDR3 bases: TGTGCCAGCAGACCACAGGGGGCTAGCACAGATACGCAGTATTTT. This encodes CASRPQGASTDTQYF. The chain is built from TRBV27 and TRBJ2-3, with TRBD1 identical over 9 bases. Germline-derived CDR1 and CDR2 are MNHEY and SMNVEV (reference sequence). After removal of 6 bases from V and 0 bases from J, the junction contained 4 bases not matched to a gene. The CDR3 runs 15 residues.

This clonotype was counted many times. This chain uses TRBV7-2 with TRBJ2-5, with TRBD2 matching 9 bases. The CDR3 spans 15 residues. V shed 2 bases and J 5 bases; nucleotides not matched to a gene: 6. Germline CDR1 reads SGHTA; CDR2 reads FQGNSA. As DNA, the CDR3 is TGTGCCAGCAGCTTATTATTAGCGGGGGTGGAGACCCAGTACTTC. Amino acids: CASSLLLAGVETQYF. The full variable domain, with the rest looked up from reference TRBV7-2 and TRBJ2-5, is GAGVSQSPSNKVTEKGKDVELRCDPISGHTALYWYRQSLGQGLEFLIYFQGNSAPDKSGLPSDRFSAERTGGSVSTLTIQRTQQEDSAVYLCASSLLLAGVETQYFGPGTRLLVL.

The sample holds many counts of this clonotype. The chain couples TRBV7-3 to TRBJ1-1; D call uncertain. The CDR3 runs to 13 residues. CDR1 and CDR2 (germline): SGHTA, FQGTGA. Between the trimmed V and J ends, which lost 3 bases and 3 bases, there was a span of 8 bases. The CDR3 bases are TGTGCCAGCAGCTTGGCCGACGACACTGAAGCTTTCTTT. This translates into CASSLADDTEAFF.

This clonotype was seen at least ten times. The chain recombines TRBV12-3 or TRBV12-4 with TRBJ2-7; tentative D call: TRBD1 (6 bases). The CDR3 is 13 amino acids. Trimming cost V 3 bases and J 7 bases, with 13 bases left between them. This chain's CDR3 is CASSFIWDKEQYF. The CDR3, as DNA: TGTGCCAGCAGTTTCATCTGGGACAAGGAGCAGTACTTC.